One and the same sample provided the 20 T cell receptor beta chains below, sequenced in a study of cytomegalovirus exposure and HLA in healthy donors. The PCR had 60 Vbeta and 13 Jbeta primers. The table came from immunoSEQ multiplex PCR; TCRdb's copy has only in-frame clones and leaves some out. The sample holds approximately 180,000 clones, 75% to 85% seen once. Material for sequencing was PBMCs. These receptors were taken from a woman between 18 and 29 years old in good health and CMV-seropositive.

J is TRBJ2-3 and V is TRBV7-6; D possibly corresponds to TRBD2 (6 bases). The V end lost 2 bases, the J end lost 2 bases, and 8 bases lay between the germline ends. This CDR3 region has 14 residues. In germline, CDR1 is SGHVS, CDR2 FNYEAQ. CDR3 sequence reads: CASSLRGTTDTQYF. The CDR3 nucleotides read TGTGCCAGCAGCTTACGGGGGACCACAGATACGCAGTATTTT.

This clone was found a few times. The gene calls are TRBV14 and TRBJ2-3, with 8 bases aligning to TRBD2. With V trimmed by 8 bases and J by 2 bases, 9 bases remained unmatched. Germline V lookup: CDR1 SGHDN, CDR2 FVKESK. The CDR3 totals 15 residues. The CDR3 reads CASGTRGGLTDTQYF. The CDR3 region has the DNA TGTGCCAGCGGGACCCGGGGGGGCCTCACAGATACGCAGTATTTT.

The V gene is TRBV19, the J gene TRBJ2-5; 8 nucleotides align to TRBD1. This CDR3 is 15 amino acids long. V lost 7 bases and J lost 4; bases outside the gene matches: 11. Germline values: CDR1 LNHDA, CDR2 SQIVND (reference sequence). CDR3 loop: CASTNGQGGRETQYF. In DNA form, the CDR3 reads TGTGCCAGTACTAACGGACAGGGTGGGAGAGAGACCCAGTACTTC.

This clone appeared a single time. The J gene is TRBJ1-1, the V gene TRBV15; no reliable D call. The V gene lost 1 base and the J gene lost 1 base, with 7 bases spanning the gap. Germline CDR1 reads LNHNV; CDR2 reads YYDKDF (reference sequence). This CDR3 region has 14 residues. DNA of the CDR3: TGTGCCACCAGCAGAGGAGATACGAACACTGAAGCTTTCTTT. This gives the protein CATSRGDTNTEAFF. The variable domain in full, with the rest retrieved from reference TRBV15 and TRBJ1-1, is DAMVIQNPRYQVTQFGKPVTLSCSQTLNHNVMYWYQQKSSQAPKLLFHYYDKDFNNEADTPDNFQSRRPNTSFCFLDIRSPGLGDTAMYLCATSRGDTNTEAFFGQGTRLTVV.

V usage is TRBV7-2 and J usage is TRBJ1-1, with no clear D. V gave up 3 bases and J gave up 2 bases, with 10 bases separating them. This CDR3 spans 14 amino acids. From germline, CDR1 is SGHTA and CDR2 FQGNSA. The CDR3 region has the DNA TGTGCCAGCAGCTTGAGGGAGTTCAACACTGAAGCTTTCTTT. Amino acids: CASSLREFNTEAFF.

CDR3 amino acids: CASSSSPGLNTEAFF. The CDR3 coding sequence is TGTGCCAGCAGCTCTTCACCGGGACTCAACACTGAAGCTTTCTTT. This rearrangement joins TRBV5-4 to TRBJ1-1, with a tentative D call TRBD1 (5 bases). V was cut by 3 bases and J by 2 bases, with 14 bases left in between. The germline V gene encodes CDR1 SGHNT and CDR2 YYREEE (reference sequence). The CDR3 is made up of 15 amino acids. Full variable domain (remainder filled in from reference TRBV5-4 and TRBJ1-1): ETGVTQSPTHLIKTRGQQVTLRCSSQSGHNTVSWYQQALGQGPQFIFQYYREEENGRGNFPPRFSGLQFPNYSSELNVNALELDDSALYLCASSSSPGLNTEAFFGQGTRLTVV.

The chain carries TRBV9 and TRBJ2-1, with a weak D call TRBD1 (6 bases). The CDR3 is made up of 15 amino acids. Trimming pared 4 bases from V and 2 bases from J, leaving 13 bases between. Germline-derived CDR1 and CDR2 are SGDLS and YYNGEE. This chain's CDR3 is CASSTQGSTYNEQFF. The DNA of the CDR3 is TGTGCCAGCAGCACCCAGGGGAGCACCTACAATGAGCAGTTCTTC.

This sequence joins TRBV27 and TRBJ1-6; D is perhaps TRBD1 (5 bases). Trimming removed 3 bases from V and 9 bases from J, with 12 bases in between. Germline assignment: CDR1 MNHEY and CDR2 SMNVEV (reference sequence). The CDR3 is made up of 14 amino acids. The CDR3 nucleotides read TGTGCCAGCAGTTTTGGGCAGGGCGGTTCACCCCTCCACTTT. This gives the protein CASSFGQGGSPLHF.

This chain uses TRBV7-9 with TRBJ2-7, with 8 bases that match TRBD1. The J segment lost 6 bases and the V segment lost 4 bases, leaving 8 bases of the junction unmatched. The CDR3 extends over 14 amino acids. Germline CDR1 SEHNR, CDR2 FQNEAQ (reference sequence). In nucleotides, the CDR3 is TGTGCCAGCAGCTCCGGGACAGGCTTTGGCGAGCAGTACTTC. It translates to CASSSGTGFGEQYF. The whole variable domain, remainder taken from reference TRBV7-9 and TRBJ2-7, is DTGVSQNPRHKITKRGQNVTFRCDPISEHNRLYWYRQTLGQGPEFLTYFQNEAQLEKSRLLSDRFSAERPKGSFSTLEIQRTEQGDSAMYLCASSSGTGFGEQYFGPGTRLTVT.

The genes are TRBV19 and TRBJ2-5, with TRBD1 matching 9 bases. The trim removed 3 bases at V and 5 bases at J, leaving 13 bases unmatched. CDR3 size: 17 residues. Germline CDR1 reads LNHDA; CDR2 reads SQIVND (reference sequence). The CDR3: CASSIREIQGASETQYF. The CDR3 DNA sequence: TGTGCCAGTAGTATCCGGGAAATACAGGGGGCATCTGAGACCCAGTACTTC.

The rearrangement links TRBV7-2 to TRBJ2-1; 16 positions match TRBD2. CDR1 is SGHTA, CDR2 FQGNSA, per germline. The CDR3 contains 16 residues. Germline trimming cut 5 bases from V and 12 bases from J; bases unmatched to any gene: 10. The CDR3 loop reads CASSLTGTSGGAGQFF. The DNA of the CDR3 is TGTGCCAGCAGCCTGACCGGGACTAGCGGGGGGGCCGGGCAGTTCTTC.

A few counts support this clone. The CDR3 is CASTMEQGFGYTF. The CDR3 coding sequence is TGTGCCAGCACTATGGAACAGGGGTTCGGCTACACCTTC. The J gene is TRBJ1-2, the V gene TRBV6-1, with 7 bases matching TRBD1. V lost 7 bases, J lost 8 bases, and 10 bases stayed unmatched. This CDR3 has 13 residues. Germline V CDR1 and CDR2: MNHNS, SASEGT.

The rearrangement joins TRBV6-6 to TRBJ1-3, with a tentative D call TRBD1 (5 bases). CDR3 length equals 16 residues. Germline V gene data show CDR1 as MNHNY and CDR2 as SVGAGI (reference sequence). Trimming took 6 bases from V and 0 from J, leaving 15 bases between them. The CDR3 protein is CASSSTGYISGNTIYF. The CDR3 region has the DNA TGTGCCAGCAGCTCCACAGGATACATCTCTGGAAACACCATATATTTT.

The CDR3 coding sequence is TGTGCCACTCCAACTAATGAAAAACTGTTTTTT. Protein sequence: CATPTNEKLFF. The chain is built from TRBV18 and TRBJ1-4; D is unresolved. V lost 10 bases and J 0 bases, leaving 3 bases between the germline ends. This CDR3 region has 11 residues. Germline V gives CDR1 KGHSH, CDR2 LQKENI.

The chain couples TRBV5-6 to TRBJ2-3; TRBD2 matches at 9 bases. Per the germline V gene, CDR1 is SGHDT and CDR2 is YYEEEE. This CDR3 has 13 amino acids. J gave up 6 bases and V 2 bases, and 1 base lay outside the gene matches. The chain's CDR3 is CASSFAGGDTQYF. The DNA of the CDR3 is TGTGCCAGCAGCTTCGCGGGGGGGGATACGCAGTATTTT.

The chain couples TRBV4-2 to TRBJ1-2; 7 bases are a match to TRBD1. The V gene end was trimmed by 4 bases and the J gene end by 1 base; junction bases not matched to a gene: 9. Germline loops: CDR1 LGHNA, CDR2 YNFKEQ. The CDR3 sequence is 16 residues long. Here the CDR3 reads CASSPTGTVSNYGYTF. CDR3 sequence (DNA): TGTGCCAGCAGCCCAACCGGGACAGTGAGTAACTATGGCTACACCTTC.

The chain has TRBV11-2 and TRBJ1-6; D gene uncertain. Trimming pared 5 bases from V and 10 bases from J, leaving 9 bases between. Germline lookup yields CDR1 SGHAT and CDR2 FQNNGV. The CDR3 has 12 amino acids. This chain's CDR3 is CASSAEGSPLHF. In DNA, the CDR3 is TGTGCCAGCAGCGCTGAGGGCTCACCCCTCCACTTT.

The rearrangement uses TRBV29-1 and TRBJ2-3, with D uncertain. V was cut by 3 bases and J by 2 bases, with 9 bases left in between. The CDR3 is made up of 13 amino acids. Looked up from germline, CDR1 is SQVTM and CDR2 is ANQGSEA. CDR3 nucleotide sequence: TGCAGCGTTGAGGTGGTAGTCACAGATACGCAGTATTTT. Protein product: CSVEVVVTDTQYF.

The chain is built from TRBV4-1 and TRBJ1-1; no clear D gene. Germline CDR1 MGHRA, CDR2 YSYEKL. The CDR3 has 16 residues. Trimming removed 1 base from V and 1 base from J, with 13 bases in between. The CDR3 loop reads CASSQGVSLANTEAFF. CDR3 DNA sequence: TGCGCCAGCAGCCAAGGGGTAAGCTTAGCGAACACTGAAGCTTTCTTT.

The rearrangement links TRBV11-2 to TRBJ2-1; maybe TRBD2 (5 bases). Germline V CDR1 and CDR2: SGHAT, FQNNGV. The CDR3 has 13 residues. Trimming pared 4 bases from V and 6 bases from J, leaving 10 bases between. In DNA, the CDR3 is TGTGCCAGCAGCTCCGGACTGCCCAATGAGCAGTTCTTC. The encoded protein is CASSSGLPNEQFF.